Presented here are 14 T cell receptor beta chains from one specimen sequenced in a study of early T cells in non-severe SARS-CoV-2 infection. TCRdb fed the 5' RACE reads into MiXCR, producing one record per CDR3 protein. The repertoire holds under 75,000 distinct CDR3 sequences, with roughly 13% as singletons. The specimen sequenced was whole blood. These receptors all come from an adult who was a healthcare worker with PCR-confirmed SARS-CoV-2 infection or an uninfected control (not recorded which).

V and J are TRBV5-1 and TRBJ2-7, with 14 bases that match TRBD2. The CDR3 has 16 amino acids. CDR1 and CDR2 from the germline V gene are SGHRS and YFSETQ. V lost 3 bases and J lost 4; bases outside the gene matches: 6. The CDR3 spells CASSWGTSGRQYEQYF. CDR3 coding DNA: TGCGCCAGCAGCTGGGGGACTAGCGGGAGACAGTACGAGCAGTACTTC.

The sample holds many counts of this clonotype. This sequence joins TRBV5-6 and TRBJ2-7; D perhaps matches TRBD2 (5 bases). The V end was cut by 0 bases, the J end by 5 bases, with 12 bases between. CDR3 length: 14 residues. Per the germline V gene, CDR1 is SGHDT and CDR2 is YYEEEE. The CDR3 DNA sequence: TGTGCCAGCAGCTTGGCCGACTACCTAAACGAGCAGTACTTC. Translating gives CASSLADYLNEQYF.

This clonotype has a handful of counts. The genes are TRBV12-3 or TRBV12-4 and TRBJ2-3, with D possibly TRBD1 on 5 matching bases. The CDR3 totals 16 residues. Between the trimmed V and J ends, which lost 5 bases and 1 base, there was a span of 16 bases. The CDR3 DNA reads as TGTGCCAGCAGTCCCATCCAGGGTAGGGGCACAGATACGCAGTATTTT. It specifies CASSPIQGRGTDTQYF.

This clonotype was found a few times. This chain connects TRBV27 to TRBJ1-5; 12 positions agree with TRBD1. The CDR3 sequence is 16 residues long. CDR1 MNHEY and CDR2 SMNVEV come from the germline V gene (reference sequence). V was pared by 6 bases and J by 6 bases, with 9 bases of the junction left unmatched. CDR3 DNA: TGTGCCAGCAGAGCCGGGACAGGGGGCCTCGGTCAGCCCCAGCATTTT. This codes for CASRAGTGGLGQPQHF.

The CDR3 DNA sequence: TGTGCCAGCAGCCCCCCCTCTCTTAGCGCATACCAAGAGACCCAGTACTTC. Amino acid sequence: CASSPPSLSAYQETQYF. The chain recombines TRBV3-1 with TRBJ2-5; TRBD2 might be the D (5 bases). Looked up from germline, CDR1 is LGHDT and CDR2 is YNNKEL (reference sequence). This CDR3 contains 17 residues. The V gene lost 4 bases and the J gene lost 0 bases, with 18 bases spanning the gap.

The V gene is TRBV6-1, the J gene TRBJ1-5; no clear D gene. CDR1 is MNHNS and CDR2 is SASEGT in the germline V gene. The CDR3 consists of 14 residues. V was shortened by 5 bases and J by 2 bases, with 10 bases between the two germline ends. The chain's CDR3 is CASSPSWGNQPQHF. The CDR3 bases are TGTGCCAGCAGTCCCTCCTGGGGCAATCAGCCCCAGCATTTT.

The chain couples TRBV28 to TRBJ2-7; D is tentatively TRBD1 or TRBD2 (6 bases each). The germline gives CDR1 MDHEN, CDR2 SYDVKM. V was shortened by 5 bases and J by 5 bases, with 16 bases between the two germline ends. The length of the CDR3 is 14 residues. CDR3 region: CASSGTFGGDEQYF. The CDR3, as DNA: TGTGCCAGCAGTGGGACTTTCGGGGGCGACGAGCAGTACTTC.

The rearrangement links TRBV29-1 to TRBJ2-7; 7 bases fit TRBD1. This CDR3 is 13 amino acids long. Germline CDR1 and CDR2: SQVTM and ANQGSEA. V lost 7 bases, J lost 1 base, and 7 bases stayed unmatched. The CDR3 region has the DNA TGCAGCGGCCGGGACAGAGTTTCCTACGAGCAGTACTTC. Protein sequence: CSGRDRVSYEQYF.

The sample holds a few counts of this clonotype. The V and J genes are TRBV28 and TRBJ1-6; 7 bases fit TRBD1. The length of the CDR3 is 15 residues. With 4 bases clipped from V and 8 bases from J, the junction kept 8 bases outside the gene matches. Looked up from germline, CDR1 is MDHEN and CDR2 is SYDVKM. The CDR3 is CASSSSRGPYSPLHF. CDR3 sequence (DNA): TGTGCCAGCAGTTCAAGTAGGGGGCCTTATTCACCCCTCCACTTT.

This sequence joins TRBV4-3 and TRBJ2-7, with D possibly being TRBD1 (5 bases). Germline CDR1 reads LGHNA; CDR2 reads YSLEER. This CDR3 has 14 residues. V gave up 5 bases and J gave up 0 bases, with 11 bases separating them. The CDR3 loop is CASSARVSSYEQYF. CDR3 bases: TGCGCCAGCAGCGCCAGGGTTAGCTCCTACGAGCAGTACTTC.

The chain links TRBV29-1 to TRBJ2-6; D is unresolved. Germline CDR1 and CDR2: SQVTM and ANQGSEA. The V and J ends lost 3 bases and 0 bases respectively, with 3 bases between them. The CDR3 length is 13 residues. CDR3 amino acids: CSVEISGANVLTF. In DNA form, the CDR3 reads TGCAGCGTTGAGATCTCTGGGGCCAACGTCCTGACTTTC.

The chain carries TRBV5-1 and TRBJ2-3; no reliable D call. Trimming stripped 5 bases from V and 2 bases from J, with 6 bases between. The CDR3 totals 12 residues. The germline CDR1 and CDR2 sequences are SGHRS and YFSETQ. CDR3 loop: CASRSITDTQYF. Here the CDR3 DNA reads TGCGCCAGCAGGTCGATCACAGATACGCAGTATTTT.

This clonotype appeared many times. V gene TRBV3-1 combines with J gene TRBJ1-6; 7 bases align to TRBD1. CDR1 and CDR2 from the germline V gene are LGHDT and YNNKEL (reference sequence). There are 15 residues in the CDR3. The junction had 5 bases not matched to a gene; V was cut back by 4 bases and J by 5 bases. The CDR3 DNA is TGTGCCAGCAGCCCGACGGGACAGAATAATTCACCCCTCCACTTT. Its protein product is CASSPTGQNNSPLHF.

This clonotype was counted only a few times. The chain has TRBV20-1 and TRBJ2-1; 7 nucleotides align to TRBD2. Losses at the gene ends were 5 bases for V and 9 bases for J; bases not matched to a gene: 13. Germline V gene sequence: CDR1 DFQATT, CDR2 SNEGSKA (reference sequence). This CDR3 contains 14 residues. CDR3 amino acids: CSAQPGPAGLEQFF. The CDR3 bases are TGCAGTGCTCAGCCGGGCCCAGCGGGACTTGAGCAGTTCTTC.